What follows are 5 T cell receptor beta chains derived from one specimen sequenced in a study of shared clonotypes between healthy human individuals. Clones were sequenced by immunoSEQ multiplex PCR, and TCRdb holds only the in-frame ones, with some missing. The sample holds about 2.4 million clones, more than 80% seen once. Sequenced input: naive CD4+ T cells sorted from blood. Subset described: CD45RA+ positively selected. The receptors derive from a man aged 18 to 35 in good health.

The chain combines TRBV6-6 with TRBJ2-5, with D perhaps matching TRBD2 (7 bases). Per the germline V gene, CDR1 is MNHNY and CDR2 is SVGAGI (reference sequence). There are 14 residues in the CDR3. Trimming removed 2 bases from V and 2 bases from J, with 9 bases in between. Written as DNA, the CDR3 is TGTGCCAGCAGTTACAGGGGGGGACAAGAGACCCAGTACTTC. Encoded protein: CASSYRGGQETQYF.

V and J are TRBV18 and TRBJ2-7, with 9 nucleotides matching TRBD2. CDR1 and CDR2 (germline): KGHSH, LQKENI. The trim removed 3 bases at V and 2 bases at J, leaving 5 bases unmatched. The CDR3 loop spans 15 amino acids. The CDR3 nucleotides read TGTGCCAGCTCACCTGGGCGGGAGGGGGCCTACGAGCAGTACTTC. Translated: CASSPGREGAYEQYF.

The V call is TRBV11-2, the J call TRBJ1-5; the D gene is possibly TRBD1 (5 bases). CDR1 and CDR2 from the germline V gene are SGHAT and FQNNGV. The CDR3 contains 15 residues. V shed 1 base and J shed 7 bases, with 14 bases lying between them. Here the CDR3 reads CASSLVAGNGQPQHF. In DNA, the CDR3 is TGTGCCAGCAGCTTAGTTGCAGGGAACGGGCAGCCCCAGCATTTT.

This sequence joins TRBV30 and TRBJ2-5; 7 bases agree with TRBD1. The J call may be incorrect, as the DNA end agrees better with TRBJ2-7. Germline assignment: CDR1 GTSNPN and CDR2 SVGIG (reference sequence). The CDR3 consists of 15 residues. The CDR3 is CAWSNSGTVSYEQYF. For the CDR3, the DNA is TGTGCCTGGTCGAACTCCGGGACAGTTTCCTACGAGCAGTACTTC.

This chain connects TRBV4-1 to TRBJ1-3; tentative D call: TRBD1 (6 bases). V lost 1 base and J 4 bases, leaving 20 bases between the germline ends. This CDR3 is 18 amino acids long. Germline V gene lookup returns CDR1 MGHRA and CDR2 YSYEKL. The CDR3 nucleotides read TGCGCCAGCAGCCAAGGGGGGCAGAGGGGGTTTGCGGGAAACACCATATATTTT. Protein: CASSQGGQRGFAGNTIYF.